A single sample is the source of the 14 T cell receptor beta chains below, sequenced in a study of identical twins. Each CDR3 protein is one row after TCRdb ran MiXCR on the 5' RACE reads. This repertoire shows hundreds of thousands of distinct CDR3 sequences, roughly an eighth found once; its top ten account for just over 7%. This same sample was also taken into another study, of yellow fever vaccine responses in identical twins.

Sequenced: CD8+ T cells sorted from blood. The receptors come from a woman under 30 in good health.

This clonotype was seen a few times. J is TRBJ2-1 and V is TRBV27, with TRBD2 matching 7 bases. The germline V gene encodes CDR1 MNHEY and CDR2 SMNVEV (reference sequence). Trimming removed 10 bases from V and 1 base from J; junction bases left unmatched: 10. The CDR3 is made up of 15 amino acids. CDR3: CATMGGSPSYNEQFF. CDR3 bases: TGTGCCACCATGGGCGGGAGTCCATCCTACAATGAGCAGTTCTTC.

J is TRBJ2-6 and V is TRBV3-1; the D gene could be TRBD1 or TRBD2 (6 bases each). Germline V gene data show CDR1 as LGHDT and CDR2 as YNNKEL (reference sequence). This CDR3 region has 16 residues. V was clipped by 4 bases and J by 4 bases, with 14 bases between them. CDR3 DNA sequence: TGTGCCAGCAGCCGTCCGGGGGCGGCGGGGGCCAACGTCCTGACTTTC. This codes for CASSRPGAAGANVLTF. Complete variable domain (other parts from reference TRBV3-1 and TRBJ2-6): DTAVSQTPKYLVTQMGNDKSIKCEQNLGHDTMYWYKQDSKKFLKIMFSYNNKELIINETVPNRFSPKSPDKAHLNLHINSLELGDSAVYFCASSRPGAAGANVLTFGAGSRLTVL.

V is TRBV20-1 and J is TRBJ2-6; no definite D call. The germline V gene encodes CDR1 DFQATT and CDR2 SNEGSKA (reference sequence). CDR3 length equals 15 residues. Trimming took off 3 bases at V and 0 bases at J, with 9 bases between the two ends. CDR3 coding DNA: TGCAGTGCTAGGAGGAGCCGCTCTGGGGCCAACGTCCTGACTTTC. Translated, it gives CSARRSRSGANVLTF.

The V gene is TRBV20-1, the J gene TRBJ2-3; D gene uncertain. This CDR3 comprises 12 residues. The V gene's germline CDR1 is DFQATT and CDR2 SNEGSKA (reference sequence). Trimming stripped 1 base from V and 7 bases from J, with 9 bases between. The CDR3 region is CSARGPSNTQYF. In DNA form, the CDR3 reads TGCAGTGCTAGAGGGCCCAGCAATACGCAGTATTTT.

There are a few counts of this clonotype. V usage is TRBV20-1 and J usage is TRBJ1-5; D unresolved. Deletions cut 4 bases from V and 2 bases from J, with 9 bases between. This CDR3 spans 13 amino acids. Germline CDR1 DFQATT, CDR2 SNEGSKA (reference sequence). The CDR3 bases are TGCAGTGCTACAGCAGAAGGCAATCAGCCCCAGCATTTT. Its protein product is CSATAEGNQPQHF.

The rearrangement uses TRBV12-3 or TRBV12-4 and TRBJ2-1, with TRBD1 identical over 7 bases. The V gene end was trimmed by 2 bases and the J gene end by 10 bases; junction bases not matched to a gene: 11. The CDR3 extends over 15 amino acids. DNA for the CDR3: TGTGCCAGCAGTTTATATGAAAGGGGGCTAGGGGAGCAGTTCTTC. This translates into CASSLYERGLGEQFF.

This clonotype has just a few counts. This rearrangement joins TRBV6-1 to TRBJ1-1; D unresolved. The CDR3 runs 14 residues. Per germline, CDR1 MNHNS and CDR2 SASEGT. V was cut by 4 bases and J by 4 bases, with 13 bases left in between. CDR3 loop: CASSVEGEVTEAFF. The CDR3 region has the DNA TGTGCCAGCAGTGTCGAGGGCGAGGTCACTGAAGCTTTCTTT.

At least ten counts were recorded for this clonotype. V is TRBV12-5 and J is TRBJ2-5; 11 bases match TRBD1. Germline CDR1 is LGHNT and CDR2 is FRNRAP. V lost 2 bases, J lost 5 bases, and 7 bases stayed unmatched. This CDR3 has 16 residues. CDR3 sequence reads: CASGLPGQGVGETQYF. The CDR3 nucleotides read TGTGCTAGTGGTTTGCCGGGACAGGGGGTCGGGGAGACCCAGTACTTC.

This clonotype was observed at least ten times. The chain employs TRBV7-9 and TRBJ1-4, with D tentatively TRBD1 (6 bases). Trimming took off 3 bases at V and 6 bases at J, with 14 bases between the two ends. There are 15 residues in the CDR3. In germline, CDR1 is SEHNR, CDR2 FQNEAQ (reference sequence). In nucleotides, the CDR3 is TGTGCCAGCAGCTTCTCGACAGGAGGAGATGAAAAACTGTTTTTT. This gives the protein CASSFSTGGDEKLFF.

This clonotype was seen more than once but under ten times. V gene TRBV28 combines with J gene TRBJ2-7; 8 bases map to TRBD1. Trimming cost V 5 bases and J 7 bases; bases outside gene matches: 7. Germline CDR1 is MDHEN and CDR2 is SYDVKM. The CDR3 loop spans 13 amino acids. The CDR3 sequence is CASSPQGAWEQYV. As DNA, the CDR3 is TGTGCCAGCAGTCCTCAGGGGGCCTGGGAGCAGTACGTC.

In this sample, this clonotype turned up many times. CDR3 DNA sequence: TGTGCCATCAGTGAGAACACTGAAGCTTTCTTT. Its protein is CAISENTEAFF. This chain links TRBV10-3 with TRBJ1-1; D gene uncertain. Trimming took 2 bases from V and 2 from J, leaving 0 bases between them. This CDR3 contains 11 residues. Germline values: CDR1 ENHRY, CDR2 SYGVKD.

The chain couples TRBV24-1 to TRBJ1-2, with D unresolved. The germline V and J ends were trimmed by 4 bases and 5 bases, with 10 bases remaining between them. The CDR3 sequence is 13 residues long. From germline, CDR1 is KGHDR and CDR2 SFDVKD. CDR3 coding DNA: TGTGCCACCAGTGACGACGACCGATATGGCTACACCTTC. Its protein is CATSDDDRYGYTF.

CDR3 DNA sequence: TGTGCCAGCAGTTTCGACCGACTTGAAGCTTTCTTT. Protein product: CASSFDRLEAFF. The rearrangement uses TRBV12-3 or TRBV12-4 and TRBJ1-1; D unclear. Trimming cost V 3 bases and J 7 bases, with 9 bases left between them. CDR3 length: 12 residues.

This clonotype was recorded a few times. V is TRBV6-1 and J is TRBJ2-5; D remains ambiguous. CDR1 is MNHNS and CDR2 is SASEGT in the germline V gene. Trimming left V 7 bases short and J 5 bases short, with 17 bases between. This CDR3 is 14 amino acids long. The CDR3 spells CASNPGPSGETQYF. CDR3 nucleotide sequence: TGTGCCAGCAACCCGGGTCCCTCTGGGGAGACCCAGTACTTC.